This T cell receptor (beta chain) was recovered during a study of shared T cell receptors in the human thymus. The protocol was immunoSEQ multiplex PCR, while the TCRdb copy is restricted to in-frame clones and leaves out a portion. The sample shows hundreds of thousands of clones, approximately 89% of them seen only once. Unmatched junction bases numbered 15, after V lost 0 bases and J lost 10 bases. Germline loops: CDR1 LGHNT, CDR2 FRNRAP. The CDR3 has 17 residues. This same sample was also part of a study on human thymus T cells. This second study says: The donors were infants in Finland with congenital heart defects, otherwise immunologically healthy.

Input material: thymocytes. The V call is TRBV12-5, the J call TRBJ2-1, with TRBD2 matching 7 bases. The receptor was derived from a boy under two years old with a congenital heart defect. The CDR3 reads CASGLVRGDPPLGEQFF. The CDR3 DNA reads as TGTGCTAGTGGTTTGGTACGGGGGGACCCACCTTTGGGGGAGCAGTTCTTC.